These T cell receptor beta chains were read from a single sample in a study of blood T cell repertoires in COVID-19. The method was immunoSEQ multiplex PCR; TCRdb's version includes in-frame clones alone and lacks a portion of them. The table has over 100,000 clones, over 70% seen once. The sequenced sample was peripheral blood. Source of these receptors: a woman between 50 and 59 years old with acute or convalescent COVID-19. The CDR3 runs from the conserved cysteine through the conserved F or W.

>TRBJ2-3|TRBV10-3
CAINRQGPHDPVPDTQYF
>TRBJ2-3|TRBV5-1
CASSLASGVGTDTQYF
>TRBJ1-5|TRBV19
CASSSWGPNQPQHF
>TRBJ2-2|TRBV6-5
CASRGTGRTGELFF
>TRBJ2-7|TRBV5-6
CASSLRDTAYEQYF
>TRBJ2-6|TRBV5-1
CASSVTGGPRSGANVLTF
>TRBJ1-2|TRBV5-1
CASSSRGQDGYTF
>TRBJ2-7|TRBV14
CASSQRPTGDYEQYF
>TRBJ1-2|TRBV6-5
CASSYTGGQGVWGYTF
>TRBJ2-2|TRBV5-4
CASSLTSGGYGELFF
>TRBJ1-1|TRBV7-6
CASSPTGVTEAFF
>TRBJ1-2|TRBV27
CASSYQQGYYGYTF
>TRBJ1-3|TRBV7-3
CASSLDPRGGAGNTIYF
>TRBJ2-2|TRBV5-1
CASSPGWGQPNTGELFF
>TRBJ1-6|TRBV3-1/TRBV3-2
CASSPRQGGSPLHF
>TRBJ1-2|TRBV19
CASSIGQGLNYGYTF
>TRBJ2-5|TRBV5-1
CASSSVGTGGYETQYF
>TRBJ2-2|TRBV5-1
CASSEGAGELFF
>TRBJ1-1|TRBV20-1
CSASRATEAFF
>TRBJ1-2|TRBV2
CASSEEAGERYGYTF
>TRBJ1-1|TRBV12-3/TRBV12-4
CASSFGQDTEAFF
>TRBJ1-5|TRBV7-2
CASSLMHGGTHQHF
>TRBJ2-5|TRBV7-9
CASSNRATQETQYF
>TRBJ1-5|TRBV12-3/TRBV12-4
CASSLRGNQPQHF
>TRBJ2-7|TRBV11-2
CASSLDPGRGEQYF
>TRBJ1-2|TRBV2
CASKVADGDYGYTF
>TRBJ1-6|TRBV28
CASRRGARDTLHF
>TRBJ1-1|TRBV19
CASRGRDNLTPAFF
>TRBJ1-1|TRBV29-1
CSVQNTEAFF
>TRBJ2-4|TRBV6-1
CASSGILQGSKNIQYF
>TRBJ2-2|TRBV5-1
CASSLGTGDTGELFF
>TRBJ1-1|TRBV6-1
CASSEGIGTGGTEAFF
>TRBJ2-2|TRBV6-5
CASSYSRAQPGELFF
>TRBJ1-3|TRBV15
CATSRDGAGAGNTIYF
>TRBJ2-1|TRBV6-5
CASSPRQTLDEQFF
>TRBJ2-3|TRBV28
CASSSRQVPDTQYF
>TRBJ2-2|TRBV3-1/TRBV3-2
CASSQGSGIQNTGELFF
>TRBJ1-2|TRBV12-5
CASGPPTGGRFYGYTF
>TRBJ1-5|TRBV2
CASKAGGNQPQHF